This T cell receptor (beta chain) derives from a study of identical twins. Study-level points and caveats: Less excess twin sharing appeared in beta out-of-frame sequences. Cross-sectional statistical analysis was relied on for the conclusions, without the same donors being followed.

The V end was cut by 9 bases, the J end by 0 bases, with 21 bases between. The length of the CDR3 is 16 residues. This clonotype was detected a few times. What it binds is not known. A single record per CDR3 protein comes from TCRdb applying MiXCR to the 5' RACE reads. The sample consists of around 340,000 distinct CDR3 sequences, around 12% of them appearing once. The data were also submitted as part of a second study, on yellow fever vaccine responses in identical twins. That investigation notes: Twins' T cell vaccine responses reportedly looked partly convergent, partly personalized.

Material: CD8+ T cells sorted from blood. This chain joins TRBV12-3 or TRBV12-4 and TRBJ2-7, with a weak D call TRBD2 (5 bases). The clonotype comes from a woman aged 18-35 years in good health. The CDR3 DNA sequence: TGTGCCAGGGAAGGTCCCATTAGCGAGAGCTCCTACGAGCAGTACTTC. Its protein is CAREGPISESSYEQYF.